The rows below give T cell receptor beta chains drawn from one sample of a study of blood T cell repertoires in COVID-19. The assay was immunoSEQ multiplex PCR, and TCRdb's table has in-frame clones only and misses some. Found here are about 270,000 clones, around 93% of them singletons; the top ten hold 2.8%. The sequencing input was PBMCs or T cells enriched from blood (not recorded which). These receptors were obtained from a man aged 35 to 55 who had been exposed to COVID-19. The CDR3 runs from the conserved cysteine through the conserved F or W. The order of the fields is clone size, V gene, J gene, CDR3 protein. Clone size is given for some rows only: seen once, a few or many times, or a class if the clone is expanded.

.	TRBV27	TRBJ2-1	CASSLFRIYNEQFF
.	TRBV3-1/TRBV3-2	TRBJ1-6	CASSQGSYRSPLHF
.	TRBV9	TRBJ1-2	CASSVVGTGNYGYTF
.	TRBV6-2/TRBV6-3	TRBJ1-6	CASSPGTANSPLHF
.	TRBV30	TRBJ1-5	CAWRYRLGFSNQPQHF
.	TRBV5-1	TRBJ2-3	CASSPIGTSGREFTDTQYF
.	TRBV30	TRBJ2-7	CAWSPRSSGSFWAEQYF
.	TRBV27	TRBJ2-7	CASSGGLAGGYEQYF
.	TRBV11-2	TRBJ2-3	CASSFPGRDTDTQYF
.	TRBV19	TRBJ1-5	CASRRGKVGNQPQHF
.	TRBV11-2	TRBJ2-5	CASSLGPQQETQYF
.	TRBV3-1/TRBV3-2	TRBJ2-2	CASSQVYGELFF
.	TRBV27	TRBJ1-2	CASLPLLQGAHYGYTF
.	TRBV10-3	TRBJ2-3	CAISSRDSPQYF
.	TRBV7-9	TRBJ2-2	CASSLRALAGTLAGELFF
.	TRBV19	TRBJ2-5	CASSMGGASSFWETQYF
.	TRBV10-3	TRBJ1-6	CAISESAGGAGNSPLHF
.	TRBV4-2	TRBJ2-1	CASSQVPVSYNEQFF
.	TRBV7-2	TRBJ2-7	CASSLGGRGSSYEQYF
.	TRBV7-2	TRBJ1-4	CASSLVSGMGKLFF
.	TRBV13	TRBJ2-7	CASSSSHRTGDDEQYF
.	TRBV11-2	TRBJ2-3	CASSLEVTGERTDTQYF
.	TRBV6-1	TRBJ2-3	CASSELRDRDGDTQYF
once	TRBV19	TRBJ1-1	CASSPRPGANTEAFF
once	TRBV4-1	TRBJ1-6	CASSLQGDPNSPLHF
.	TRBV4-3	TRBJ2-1	CASSQDLLAGVGVNEQFF
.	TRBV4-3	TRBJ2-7	CASSQEGGAGAQEQYF
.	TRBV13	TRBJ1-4	CASRNRDLNEKLFF
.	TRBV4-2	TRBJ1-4	CASSQEIGEKLFF
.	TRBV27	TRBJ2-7	CASSLTGSHEQYF
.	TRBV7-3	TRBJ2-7	CASSLALAGADEQYF
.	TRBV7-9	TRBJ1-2	CASSLGTGDYGYTF
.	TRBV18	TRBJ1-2	CASSPEAGGNYGYTF
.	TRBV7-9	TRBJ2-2	CASSPDTGELFF
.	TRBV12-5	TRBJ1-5	CASGSPTDLRGNQPQHF
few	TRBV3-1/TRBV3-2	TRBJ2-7	CASSQAGATYEQYF
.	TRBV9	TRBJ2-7	CASSVAEVQGSYEQYF
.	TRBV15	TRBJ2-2	CATSGHRDSTGELFF
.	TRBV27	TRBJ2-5	CASSLIATGSQETQYF
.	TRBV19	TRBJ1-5	CASGTAYSNQPQHF
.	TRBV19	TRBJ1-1	CASRRTGGDGTEAFF
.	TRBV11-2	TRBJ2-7	CASSTGTELIYEQYF
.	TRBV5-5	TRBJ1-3	CASSLKHAGNTIYF
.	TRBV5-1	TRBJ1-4	CASSLGRGNEKLFF
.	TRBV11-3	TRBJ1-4	CASSLDIGSGEEKLFF
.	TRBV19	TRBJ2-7	CASSIAPGQGTYEQYF
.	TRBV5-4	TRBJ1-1	CASSAWGGENTEAFF
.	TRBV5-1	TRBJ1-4	CASSPGGTTNEKLFF
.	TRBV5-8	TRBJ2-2	CASSLVGQGHTGELFF
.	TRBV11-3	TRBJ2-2	CASSAPDRDGGELFF